The 10 T cell receptor beta chains presented below share a single source sample, sequenced in a study of T cell responses to AZD1222 COVID-19 vaccine. The assay was immunoSEQ multiplex PCR, and TCRdb's table has in-frame clones only and misses some. The sample yields 180,000 or so clones, 85% to 90% seen once. This material consisted of peripheral blood, taken on day 0 of AZD1222 vaccination. All receptors come from an adult in good health.

This chain uses TRBV3-1 (or the pseudogene TRBV3-2) with TRBJ1-6; D gene uncertain. Germline values: CDR1 LGHDT, CDR2 YNNKEL (reference sequence). The CDR3 loop spans 13 amino acids. Trimming pared 3 bases from V and 10 bases from J, leaving 10 bases between. The CDR3 reads CASSHRSGSPLHF. The CDR3 nucleotides are TGTGCCAGCAGCCATAGGTCTGGGTCACCCCTCCACTTT.

The CDR3 DNA sequence: TGTGCCAGCAGCGTACGTGTGGGGGGCAATGAAAAACTGTTTTTT. Translation: CASSVRVGGNEKLFF. The V gene is TRBV9, the J gene TRBJ1-4, with D tentatively TRBD1 (6 bases). V was trimmed by 1 base and J by 5 bases, leaving 12 bases between them. CDR1 is SGDLS and CDR2 is YYNGEE in the germline V gene. The CDR3 runs to 15 residues.

The chain carries TRBV5-1 and TRBJ1-1; 7 positions match TRBD1. J was trimmed by 3 bases and V by 4 bases; bases with no gene match: 9. CDR3 size: 15 residues. Per the germline V gene, CDR1 is SGHRS and CDR2 is YFSETQ. CDR3 residues: CASSQPTGMHTEAFF. In DNA, the CDR3 is TGCGCCAGCAGCCAACCGACAGGGATGCACACTGAAGCTTTCTTT.

This chain uses TRBV3-1 (or the pseudogene TRBV3-2) with TRBJ1-4; maybe TRBD1 (5 bases). The ends were cut back, 6 bases at V and 10 bases at J, with 9 bases in the middle. The germline V gene has CDR1 LGHDT and CDR2 YNNKEL (reference sequence). The CDR3 extends over 11 amino acids. The DNA of the CDR3 is TGTGCCAGCAGTCTGCAGGGAAAACTGTTTTTT. Translation: CASSLQGKLFF.

The chain recombines TRBV11-2 with TRBJ1-1, with no clear D. Germline CDR1 and CDR2: SGHAT and FQNNGV. The length of the CDR3 is 14 residues. Trimming cost V 1 base and J 5 bases, with 11 bases left between them. The CDR3 sequence is CASSLGGRVTEAFF. Written as DNA, the CDR3 is TGTGCCAGCAGCTTAGGCGGAAGGGTAACTGAAGCTTTCTTT. The variable domain in full, with the rest retrieved from reference TRBV11-2 and TRBJ1-1, is EAGVAQSPRYKIIEKRQSVAFWCNPISGHATLYWYQQILGQGPKLLIQFQNNGVVDDSQLPKDRFSAERLKGVDSTLKIQPAKLEDSAVYLCASSLGGRVTEAFFGQGTRLTVV.

This clone appeared a few times. The J gene is TRBJ1-5, the V gene TRBV10-3, with D unresolved. The CDR3 is made up of 16 amino acids. Trimming removed 3 bases at V and 4 bases at J, with 16 bases between. Germline lookup yields CDR1 ENHRY and CDR2 SYGVKD. Here the CDR3 reads CAISDPVGQANQPQHF. The CDR3 bases are TGTGCCATCAGTGACCCGGTCGGGCAGGCAAATCAGCCCCAGCATTTT.

This clone was counted only a few times. The chain recombines TRBV12-3 or TRBV12-4 with TRBJ2-6; TRBD2 aligns across 7 bases. This CDR3 contains 13 residues. After removal of 11 bases from V and 1 base from J, the junction contained 2 bases not matched to a gene. DNA for the CDR3: TGTGCCGTCGGGGGGTCTGGGGCCAACGTCCTGACTTTC. Translation: CAVGGSGANVLTF.

This clone showed up just a few times. CDR3 nucleotides: TGCGCCAGCAGCTTGGAACCTATAGGGTCCTACGAGCAGTACTTC. It translates to CASSLEPIGSYEQYF. The rearrangement uses TRBV5-1 and TRBJ2-7; D is unresolved. V lost 0 bases to trimming and J lost 1 base, with 11 bases between them. This CDR3 region has 15 residues. Looked up from germline, CDR1 is SGHRS and CDR2 is YFSETQ.

The rearrangement uses TRBV2 and TRBJ1-2; no definite D call. V dropped 3 bases and J dropped 4 bases, with 12 bases sitting between them. The CDR3 runs 14 residues. Per germline, CDR1 SNHLY and CDR2 FYNNEI. The CDR3 nucleotides read TGTGCCAGCAGTGACGGCAGGTCGGGCTATGGCTACACCTTC. Residues: CASSDGRSGYGYTF. Using reference TRBV2 and TRBJ1-2 for the parts outside the CDR3, the full variable domain is EPEVTQTPSHQVTQMGQEVILRCVPISNHLYFYWYRQILGQKVEFLVSFYNNEISEKSEIFDDQFSVERPDGSNFTLKIRSTKLEDSAMYFCASSDGRSGYGYTFGSGTRLTVV.

The genes are TRBV10-3 and TRBJ1-5, with 7 bases aligning to TRBD1. Germline CDR1 ENHRY, CDR2 SYGVKD. The V segment lost 3 bases and the J segment 2 bases; nucleotides outside the gene matches: 4. The CDR3 consists of 15 residues. The CDR3: CAISDSGQGNQPQHF. As DNA, the CDR3 is TGTGCCATCAGTGATTCAGGACAGGGCAATCAGCCCCAGCATTTT.